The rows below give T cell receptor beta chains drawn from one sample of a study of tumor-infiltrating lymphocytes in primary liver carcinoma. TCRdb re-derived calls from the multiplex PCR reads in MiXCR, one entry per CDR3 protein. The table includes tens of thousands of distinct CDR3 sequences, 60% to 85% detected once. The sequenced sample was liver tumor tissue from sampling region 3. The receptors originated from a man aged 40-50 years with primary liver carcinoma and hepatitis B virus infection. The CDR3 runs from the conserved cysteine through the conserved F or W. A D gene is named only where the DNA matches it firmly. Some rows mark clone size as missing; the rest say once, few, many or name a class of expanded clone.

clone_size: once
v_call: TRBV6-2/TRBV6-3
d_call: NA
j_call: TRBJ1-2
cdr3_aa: CASSSTASYGYIF
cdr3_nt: TGTGCCAGCAGTAGTACCGCTTCCTATGGCTACATCTTC

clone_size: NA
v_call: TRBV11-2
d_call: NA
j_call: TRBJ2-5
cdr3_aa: CASSQTPCGMKETQYF
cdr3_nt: TGTGCCAGCAGTCAAACTCCTTGCGGGATGAAAGAGACCCAGTACTTC

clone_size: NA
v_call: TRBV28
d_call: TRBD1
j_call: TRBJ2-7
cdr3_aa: CTSILTGASYEQYF
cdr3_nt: TGTACCAGCATCCTGACAGGGGCCTCCTACGAGCAGTACTTC

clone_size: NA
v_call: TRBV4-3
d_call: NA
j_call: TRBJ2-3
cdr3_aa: CASSHQRGETGTQYF
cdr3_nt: TGCGCCAGCAGCCACCAACGAGGAGAAACAGGTACGCAGTATTTT

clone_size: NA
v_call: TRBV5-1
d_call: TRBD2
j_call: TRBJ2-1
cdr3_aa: CASSGAGISGRARSYNEEFF
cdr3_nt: TGCGCCAGCAGCGGAGCCGGGATTAGCGGGAGGGCCCGTTCCTACAATGAGGAATTCTTC

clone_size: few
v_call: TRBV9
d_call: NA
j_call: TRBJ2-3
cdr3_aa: CASTQRTSTDTQYF
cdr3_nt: TGTGCCAGCACCCAGCGGACTAGCACAGATACGCAGTATTTT

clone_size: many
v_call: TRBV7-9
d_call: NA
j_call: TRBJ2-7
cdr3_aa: CASSLWGRDSPYEQYF
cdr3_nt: TGTGCCAGCAGCTTATGGGGGCGGGACAGCCCCTACGAGCAGTACTTC

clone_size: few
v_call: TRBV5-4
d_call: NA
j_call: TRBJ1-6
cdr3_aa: CASSIELEGALHF
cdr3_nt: TGTGCCAGCAGTATAGAGCTGGAGGGGGCCCTCCACTTT

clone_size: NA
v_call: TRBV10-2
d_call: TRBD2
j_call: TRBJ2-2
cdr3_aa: CTRSEAKGLAGDTGELVF
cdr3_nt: TGCACCCGCAGTGAGGCTAAGGGACTAGCGGGGGACACCGGGGAGCTGGTTTTT

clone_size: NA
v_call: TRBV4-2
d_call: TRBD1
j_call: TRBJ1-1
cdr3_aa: CASSQEYGQGFWTEVFF
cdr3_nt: TGTGCCAGCAGCCAAGAGTACGGACAGGGTTTTTGGACCGAAGTCTTCTTT

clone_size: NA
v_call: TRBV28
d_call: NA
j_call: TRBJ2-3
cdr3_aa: CASSPAGQGSGADTQYF
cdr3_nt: TGTGCCAGCAGCCCAGCCGGCCAGGGGAGCGGCGCAGATACGCAGTATTTT

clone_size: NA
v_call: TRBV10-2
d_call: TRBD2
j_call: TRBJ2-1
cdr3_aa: CASSLAVSSYNEQFF
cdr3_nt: TGCGCTAGCAGTCTAGCGGTAAGCTCCTACAATGAGCAGTTCTTC

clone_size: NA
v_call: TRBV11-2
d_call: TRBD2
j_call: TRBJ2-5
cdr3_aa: CASSQTPGGGERDQYF
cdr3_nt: TGTGCCAGCAGCCAAACCCCCGGCGGGGGGGAAAGAGACCAGTACTTC

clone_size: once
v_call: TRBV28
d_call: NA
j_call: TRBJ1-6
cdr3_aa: CASSHGPPNNSPPHF
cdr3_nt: TGTGCCAGCAGCCACGGGCCTCCCAATAATTCACCCCCCCACTTC

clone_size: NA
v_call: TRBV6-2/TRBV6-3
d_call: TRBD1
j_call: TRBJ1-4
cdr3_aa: CASSLGQGNEKLFF
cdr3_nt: TGTGCCAGCAGTTTAGGACAGGGTAATGAAAAACTGTTTTTT

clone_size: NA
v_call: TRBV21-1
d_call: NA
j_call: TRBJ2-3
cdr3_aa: CASSKIQDRGRLDTQYF
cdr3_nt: TGTGCCAGCAGTAAAATTCAGGACAGGGGGCGGTTGGATACGCAGTATTTT

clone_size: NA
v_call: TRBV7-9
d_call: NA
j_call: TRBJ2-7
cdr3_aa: CASSLEGGDYEQYF
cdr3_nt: TGTGCCAGCAGCTTAGAAGGGGGTGACTACGAGCAGTACTTC

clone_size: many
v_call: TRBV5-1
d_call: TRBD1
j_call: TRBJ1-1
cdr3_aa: CASSEGARNTEAFF
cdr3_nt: TGCGCCAGCAGCGAGGGGGCTCGGAACACTGAAGCTTTCTTT

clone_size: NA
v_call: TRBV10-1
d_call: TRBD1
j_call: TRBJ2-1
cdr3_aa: CASSPGTADYNEQLF
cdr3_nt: TGCGCCAGCAGCCCCGGGACAGCGGATTACAATGAGCAACTCTTC

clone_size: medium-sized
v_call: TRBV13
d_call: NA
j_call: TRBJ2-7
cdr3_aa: CASSLGQYNYEQYF
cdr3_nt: TGTGCCAGCAGCCTCGGACAGTACAACTACGAGCAGTACTTC

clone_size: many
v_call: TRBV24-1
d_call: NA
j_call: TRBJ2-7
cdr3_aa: CATSDFGDEQYF
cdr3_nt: TGTGCCACCAGTGATTTCGGGGACGAGCAGTACTTC

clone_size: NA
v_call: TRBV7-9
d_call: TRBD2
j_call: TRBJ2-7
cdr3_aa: CASSLWGGSESYDQYF
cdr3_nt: TGTGCCAGCAGCCTCTGGGGGGGGAGCGAATCCTACGATCAATACTTC

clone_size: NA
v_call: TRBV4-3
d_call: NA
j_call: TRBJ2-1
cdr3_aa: CASSQDRADTYNEQFF
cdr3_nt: TGCGCCAGTAGCCAGGATAGAGCAGACACCTACAATGAGCAGTTCTTC

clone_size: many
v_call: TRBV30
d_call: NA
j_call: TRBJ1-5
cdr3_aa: CAWSVGQPNQPQHF
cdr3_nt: TGTGCCTGGAGTGTCGGACAACCAAATCAGCCCCAGCATTTT

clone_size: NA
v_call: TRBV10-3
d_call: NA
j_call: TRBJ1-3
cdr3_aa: CTISESGVPFRREGNAIYF
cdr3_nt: TGTACCATCAGTGAGTCGGGTGTCCCCTTTAGGCGAGAAGGAAACGCCATATATTTT

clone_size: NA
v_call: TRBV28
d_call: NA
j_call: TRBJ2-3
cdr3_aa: CASGVWDQDTQYF
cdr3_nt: TGTGCCAGCGGGGTCTGGGACCAAGATACGCAGTATTTT

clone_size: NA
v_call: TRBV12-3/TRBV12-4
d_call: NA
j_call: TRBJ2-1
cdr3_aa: CASSRTSGNLYNEQFF
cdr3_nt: TGTGCCAGCAGCCGCACCTCTGGAAACCTTTACAATGAACAGTTCTTC

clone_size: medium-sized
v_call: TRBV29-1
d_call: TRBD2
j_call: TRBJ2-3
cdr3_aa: CSVEREGRNTQYF
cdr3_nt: TGCAGCGTTGAGCGGGAGGGCCGGAATACGCAGTATTTT

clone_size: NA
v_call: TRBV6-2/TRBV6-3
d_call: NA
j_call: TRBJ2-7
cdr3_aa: CASNSQGRDYGQYF
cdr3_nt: TGTGCCAGCAATTCACAGGGACGGGACTACGGGCAGTACTTC

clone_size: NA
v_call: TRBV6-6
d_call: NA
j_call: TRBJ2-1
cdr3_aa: CVSSYFRDNEEFF
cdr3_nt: TGTGTCAGCAGTTACTTCAGAGACAATGAGGAGTTCTTC

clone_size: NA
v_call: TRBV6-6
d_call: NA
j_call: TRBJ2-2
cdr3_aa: CATTTLGVTGEPFF
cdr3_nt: TGTGCTACCACCACCCTGGGGGTCACCGGGGAGCCGTTTTTT

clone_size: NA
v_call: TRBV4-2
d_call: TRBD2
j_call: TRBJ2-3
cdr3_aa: CAISQVALLAGATDTQYF
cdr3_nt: TGCGCCATTAGCCAAGTGGCGCTTCTAGCGGGAGCGACAGATACGCAGTATTTT

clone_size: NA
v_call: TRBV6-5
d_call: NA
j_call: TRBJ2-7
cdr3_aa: CASRPRQAASFYDQYF
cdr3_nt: TGTGCAAGCAGGCCCCGACAGGCAGCATCCTTTTACGATCAGTACTTC

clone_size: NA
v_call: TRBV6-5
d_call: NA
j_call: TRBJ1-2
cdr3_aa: CASSQKGRSGGYIF
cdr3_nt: TGTGCCAGCAGTCAGAAAGGCAGGTCGGGGGGCTACATCTTC

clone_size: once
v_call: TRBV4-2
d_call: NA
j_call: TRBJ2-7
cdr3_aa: CSSNQGVNEQYF
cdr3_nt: TGTTCCAGCAACCAAGGAGTGAACGAGCAGTACTTC

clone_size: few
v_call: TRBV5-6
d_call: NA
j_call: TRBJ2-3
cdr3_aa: CASSTMSRQGSSTDTQYF
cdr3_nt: TGTGCCAGCAGCACCATGTCGAGGCAGGGGTCGTCCACAGATACGCAGTATTTC

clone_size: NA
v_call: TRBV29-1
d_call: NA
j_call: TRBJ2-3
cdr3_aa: CNVGHGDDTQYF
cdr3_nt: TGCAACGTTGGGCATGGAGACGATACGCAGTATTTT

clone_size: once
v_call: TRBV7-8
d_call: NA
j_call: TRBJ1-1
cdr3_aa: CASGGARWSTEAFF
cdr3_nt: TGTGCCAGCGGGGGGGCTAGGTGGAGCACTGAAGCTTTCTTT

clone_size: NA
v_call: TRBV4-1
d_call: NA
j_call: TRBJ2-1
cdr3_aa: CASRQRGLVGGGSYNEQFF
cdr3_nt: TGCGCCAGCAGACAACGGGGGCTAGTGGGGGGTGGCTCCTACAATGAGCAGTTCTTC

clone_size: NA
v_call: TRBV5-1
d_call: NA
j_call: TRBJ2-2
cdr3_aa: CASSRPPSWRALGELFF
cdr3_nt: TGCGCCAGCAGCAGGCCCCCTAGCTGGAGGGCCCTCGGGGAGCTGTTCTTT

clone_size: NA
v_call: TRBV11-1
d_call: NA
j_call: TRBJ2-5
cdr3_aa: CASGRGQGIPYF
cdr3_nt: TGTGCCAGCGGGCGCGGACAAGGGATCCCGTACTTC

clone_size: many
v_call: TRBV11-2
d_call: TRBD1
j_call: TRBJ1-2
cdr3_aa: CASIQGGGGGYTF
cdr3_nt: TGTGCCAGCATTCAGGGGGGGGGTGGAGGCTACACCTTC